Here is one TCR beta chain with its context. The specificity of this receptor is unknown. No base qualities exist here, and no much larger clone lies one base off it. The source of the sample is a study of T cells after posttransplantation cyclophosphamide (dated by TCRdb to about 2016). Some background on the complete study: T cell repertoire reconstitution was tracked by TRB sequencing after myeloablative bone marrow transplantation in which posttransplantation cyclophosphamide was used as GVHD prophylaxis. Antigen receptor sequencing covered samples from 30 to 40 PTCy-treated patients and over 15 of their related bone marrow donors. Blood from every one of the 34 PTCy patients who had 1-year posttransplant specimens underwent TRB sequencing. In 3 patients, up to roughly 3 additional blood samples taken between 2 and 5.2 years after transplant also underwent TRB sequencing, as did pretransplant blood from several patients. Because TRA and TRB clonality were tightly correlated in 9 or 10 samples, subsequent TCR analyses were focused on TRB only. Public TRB sequences were checked against a database of over 3,500 sequences associated with responses to pathogens, tumor antigens, self-antigens and alloantigens. Beyond this particular receptor, the publication reports: Across the approximately 47 patients, TRB clonality was highly associated with recipient CMV seropositivity and CMV reactivation, and diversity with PTCy was similar to that in the CNI/methotrexate controls. Donor-recipient similarity was low at 1-2 months but rose over the first year, and later blood repertoires were often dominated by donor CD8+ memory clones. The TRB repertoires of T cells infiltrating skin or GI tract showed only limited overlap with the TRB repertoires of T cells in blood.

Genomic DNA was the input for TRB sequencing, which was run either with the immunoSEQ assay at survey resolution or with the hsTCRB kit. The paper's data handling went like this. Initial read processing used immunoSEQ software, and repertoire analyses used the LymphoSeq R package. For each TRB dataset, clonality was calculated as 1 minus normalized Shannon entropy, and the Gini coefficient was computed as well. Phenotypes of unsorted samples were inferred by mapping TRB sequences from sorted subsets of the recipient or donor onto the same recipient's unsorted samples. The immuneACCESS repertoire file appears here via TCRdb, limited to in-frame rearrangements. These files lack a portion of the clones; in checked studies, under half of the deficit traces to unresolved V genes, and the cause of the others is not known. V, J and clone size derive from that table, while D and trimming were established from the DNA sequence. In all, the sample holds 15,000 to 20,000 clones, and about 90% of those were seen once. The ten most abundant clones make up approximately 7.3% of the sample.

Read against the paper, the sample's treatment or condition label means: high-dose cyclophosphamide on days +3 and +4 as single-agent GVHD prophylaxis. PTCy patients received busulfan and fludarabine conditioning, a related or unrelated marrow graft, and cyclophosphamide on days +3 and +4. PTCy-treated patients were drawn from a prospective multi-institutional clinical trial. Peripheral blood and bone marrow mononuclear cells were isolated by Ficoll-Hypaque density centrifugation and were cryopreserved. The source was PBMCs, collected after allogeneic stem cell transplant with posttransplant cyclophosphamide. The receptor's source is a female patient in her thirties or forties who received an allogeneic stem cell transplant from a related donor, was CMV-positive, and had no GVHD. After a transplant, the donor of the graft may account for some T cells.

The DNA sequence is as follows: TGTGCCAGCAGCCTACTACAGGGGGGCACCGGGGAGCTGTTTTTT. This yields the protein CASSLLQGGTGELFF. Recombination connected TRBV7-3 to TRBJ2-2; 8 nucleotides in the junction match TRBD1. Spanning cysteine to phenylalanine, the CDR3 consists of 15 amino acids. The entry retains the CDR3 DNA only, 45 bases that are in frame from base 1. CDR1 SGHTA and CDR2 FQGTGA were looked up in the germline V gene. Compared with germline, V lacks 5 bases and J lacks 4 bases; bases without a gene match: 6.